The 26 T cell receptor beta chains reported below all come from one sample, sequenced in a study of T cell changes during pregnancy in multiple sclerosis. Sequencing used immunoSEQ multiplex PCR; TCRdb keeps in-frame clones, though not all of them. The sample has 90,000 to 130,000 clones; 92% are singletons. The sample was peripheral blood, taken in the third trimester of pregnancy. Receptor source: a female donor with multiple sclerosis, enrolled in a pregnancy study.

The J gene is TRBJ1-6, the V gene TRBV30; 9 bases align to TRBD1. The J segment lost 7 bases and the V segment lost 0 bases, leaving 7 bases of the junction unmatched. CDR1 is GTSNPN and CDR2 is SVGIG in the germline V gene (reference sequence). This CDR3 spans 16 amino acids. In nucleotides, the CDR3 is TGTGCCTGGAGTGTTACGGGAGGACAGGGGAATTCACCCCTCCACTTT. Translating gives CAWSVTGGQGNSPLHF.

As DNA, the CDR3 is TGTGCCAGCAGTAGGGGAAAAGTGAACACCGGGGAGCTGTTTTTT. This gives the protein CASSRGKVNTGELFF. This chain joins TRBV2 and TRBJ2-2, with D maybe TRBD1 (5 bases). The ends were cut back, 5 bases at V and 1 base at J, with 11 bases in the middle. This CDR3 contains 15 residues. Germline V gene data show CDR1 as SNHLY and CDR2 as FYNNEI.

This clone appeared a single time. The V gene is TRBV9, the J gene TRBJ2-3; 10 bases agree with TRBD2. CDR1 is SGDLS and CDR2 is YYNGEE in the germline V gene. Germline trimming cut 3 bases from V and 5 bases from J; bases unmatched to any gene: 12. This CDR3 spans 17 amino acids. The CDR3 DNA sequence: TGTGCCAGCAGCGGTAGCGGGGGGCCCCTCGCCGGAGATACGCAGTATTTT. Translated: CASSGSGGPLAGDTQYF. The variable domain in full, completed from reference TRBV9 and TRBJ2-3, reads DSGVTQTPKHLITATGQRVTLRCSPRSGDLSVYWYQQSLDQGLQFLIQYYNGEERAKGNILERFSAQQFPDLHSELNLSSLELGDSALYFCASSGSGGPLAGDTQYFGPGTRLTVL.

The chain links TRBV19 to TRBJ2-7; 8 bases are a match to TRBD2. V trimming: 4 bases; J trimming: 3 bases; junction bases outside the gene matches: 5. The CDR3 spans 14 residues. Looked up from germline, CDR1 is LNHDA and CDR2 is SQIVND (reference sequence). CDR3 residues: CASSTGSGSYEQYF. The CDR3 DNA reads as TGTGCCAGTAGTACCGGGAGCGGGAGCTACGAGCAGTACTTC.

The chain joins TRBV19 to TRBJ1-2, with D possibly TRBD1 on 5 matching bases. The V end lost 5 bases, the J end lost 1 base, and 17 bases lay between the germline ends. The germline gives CDR1 LNHDA, CDR2 SQIVND (reference sequence). The CDR3 spans 16 residues. The CDR3 is CASSPGGTELNYGYTF. CDR3 bases: TGTGCCAGTAGTCCCGGGGGTACAGAGCTTAACTATGGCTACACCTTC.

The J gene is TRBJ2-1, the V gene TRBV14; D might be TRBD2 (7 bases). The CDR3 has 17 amino acids. Germline CDR1 reads SGHDN; CDR2 reads FVKESK. The V end was cut by 0 bases, the J end by 3 bases, with 15 bases between. Here the CDR3 reads CASSQDLSGGLYNEQFF. The DNA of the CDR3 is TGTGCCAGCAGCCAAGATCTTTCGGGGGGCCTCTACAATGAGCAGTTCTTC.

This clone is a singleton in its sample. This CDR3 is CASSLALAGEGETQYF. The CDR3 DNA reads TGCGCCAGCAGCTTGGCTCTAGCGGGAGAGGGGGAGACCCAGTACTTC. V is TRBV5-1 and J is TRBJ2-5; 10 nucleotides line up with TRBD2. V lost 0 bases to trimming and J lost 5 bases; unmatched junction nucleotides: 7. The CDR3 consists of 16 residues. CDR1 is SGHRS and CDR2 is YFSETQ in the germline V gene. Complete variable domain (other parts from reference TRBV5-1 and TRBJ2-5): KAGVTQTPRYLIKTRGQQVTLSCSPISGHRSVSWYQQTPGQGLQFLFEYFSETQRNKGNFPGRFSGRQFSNSRSEMNVSTLELGDSALYLCASSLALAGEGETQYFGPGTRLLVL.

Written as DNA, the CDR3 is TGTGCCTGGAGTGCCGGACGGGATGATTCACCCCTCCACTTT. It codes for CAWSAGRDDSPLHF. The chain joins TRBV30 to TRBJ1-6; D remains unclear. V was cut by 1 base and J by 8 bases, with 12 bases left in between. The V gene's germline CDR1 is GTSNPN and CDR2 SVGIG (reference sequence). The CDR3 sequence is 14 residues long.

This rearrangement joins TRBV5-1 to TRBJ1-2; 9 nucleotides align to TRBD1. The CDR3 spans 14 residues. Trimming cost V 4 bases and J 6 bases; bases outside gene matches: 7. Germline loops: CDR1 SGHRS, CDR2 YFSETQ. CDR3 protein: CASSRWDRVDGYTF. The CDR3 nucleotides are TGCGCCAGCAGCCGCTGGGACAGGGTCGATGGCTACACCTTC.

The gene calls are TRBV10-3 and TRBJ2-1; TRBD2 matches 7 bases. The CDR3 has 14 amino acids. Trimming took 0 bases from V and 10 from J; bases not matched to a gene: 6. From germline, CDR1 is ENHRY and CDR2 SYGVKD. CDR3 bases: TGTGCCATCAGTGAGTCGGGAGCGGGATGGGAGCAGTTCTTC. This codes for CAISESGAGWEQFF.

The genes are TRBV5-1 and TRBJ1-1; 7 nucleotides match TRBD1. Trimming removed 0 bases from V and 2 bases from J; junction bases left unmatched: 7. From germline, CDR1 is SGHRS and CDR2 YFSETQ. The CDR3 totals 16 residues. CDR3 DNA: TGCGCCAGCAGCTTGGATATACAGGGGCCAAACACTGAAGCTTTCTTT. This codes for CASSLDIQGPNTEAFF.

This clone showed up just once. The CDR3 nucleotides read TGTGCCAGCGGGACAGGGGAAGAGACCCAGTACTTC. Its translation is CASGTGEETQYF. V usage is TRBV28 and J usage is TRBJ2-5; TRBD1 aligns across 10 bases. Germline V gives CDR1 MDHEN, CDR2 SYDVKM. Unmatched junction bases numbered 0, after V lost 8 bases and J lost 3 bases. The CDR3 runs to 12 residues.

V and J are TRBV15 and TRBJ1-2, with a weak D call TRBD1 (5 bases). V was cut by 3 bases and J by 7 bases, with 15 bases left in between. This CDR3 is 14 amino acids long. CDR1 LNHNV and CDR2 YYDKDF come from the germline V gene (reference sequence). The CDR3 nucleotides are TGTGCCACCAGCAGCCGGGCCAGGGAGGGTGGCTACACCTTC. Translation: CATSSRAREGGYTF. Complete variable domain (other parts from reference TRBV15 and TRBJ1-2): DAMVIQNPRYQVTQFGKPVTLSCSQTLNHNVMYWYQQKSSQAPKLLFHYYDKDFNNEADTPDNFQSRRPNTSFCFLDIRSPGLGDTAMYLCATSSRAREGGYTFGSGTRLTVV.

The V gene is TRBV7-9, the J gene TRBJ2-7, with 8 positions matching TRBD1. The germline V gene has CDR1 SEHNR and CDR2 FQNEAQ (reference sequence). CDR3 length equals 14 residues. The V gene end was trimmed by 1 base and the J gene end by 10 bases; junction bases not matched to a gene: 9. DNA of the CDR3: TGTGCCAGCAGCTTAGGCGGCACAGGGGGACCCCAGTACTTC. It is translated as CASSLGGTGGPQYF.

J is TRBJ1-2 and V is TRBV7-2, with D uncertain. There are 12 residues in the CDR3. Germline lookup yields CDR1 SGHTA and CDR2 FQGNSA. V lost 4 bases and J lost 4, with 7 bases in between. CDR3 sequence: CASSSTSYGYTF. The CDR3 nucleotides are TGTGCCAGCAGCTCCACTTCCTATGGCTACACCTTC.

A single count supports this clone. The V gene is TRBV7-2, the J gene TRBJ1-1; D is ambiguous. CDR1 and CDR2 (germline): SGHTA, FQGNSA. This CDR3 contains 16 residues. The V end lost 8 bases, the J end lost 0 bases, and 19 bases lay between the germline ends. CDR3 coding DNA: TGTGCCAGCCGCCGCGAGCCAATCCCCATGAACACTGAAGCTTTCTTT. Residues: CASRREPIPMNTEAFF.

The chain has TRBV4-2 and TRBJ1-3; no clear D gene. V was pared by 2 bases and J by 0 bases, with 8 bases between. This CDR3 has 15 residues. The V gene's germline CDR1 is LGHNA and CDR2 YNFKEQ. In DNA, the CDR3 is TGTGCCAGCAGCCAAAAGAGGGACTCTGGAAACACCATATATTTT. This sequence encodes CASSQKRDSGNTIYF.

The CDR3: CASRDEGGTQYF. Here the CDR3 DNA reads TGTGCCAGCAGGGATGAAGGAGGTACGCAGTATTTT. The rearrangement uses TRBV7-9 and TRBJ2-3, with TRBD2 as a possible D gene (5 bases). This CDR3 has 12 residues. In germline, CDR1 is SEHNR, CDR2 FQNEAQ (reference sequence). Trimming left V 6 bases short and J 8 bases short, with 12 bases between.

J is TRBJ2-1 and V is TRBV5-1, with TRBD2 identical over 7 bases. There are 16 residues in the CDR3. The V gene end was trimmed by 4 bases and the J gene end by 5 bases; junction bases not matched to a gene: 12. The V gene's germline CDR1 is SGHRS and CDR2 YFSETQ. CDR3 in DNA: TGCGCCAGCAGCGGCCGAACTAGCGCTTTGGACAATGAGCAGTTCTTC. Translated, it gives CASSGRTSALDNEQFF. The full variable domain, in which reference TRBV5-1 and TRBJ2-1 provide the parts outside the CDR3, is KAGVTQTPRYLIKTRGQQVTLSCSPISGHRSVSWYQQTPGQGLQFLFEYFSETQRNKGNFPGRFSGRQFSNSRSEMNVSTLELGDSALYLCASSGRTSALDNEQFFGPGTRLTVL.

This chain links TRBV7-2 with TRBJ2-1; D might be TRBD2 (5 bases). Germline CDR1 and CDR2: SGHTA and FQGNSA. V dropped 3 bases and J dropped 0 bases, with 9 bases sitting between them. This CDR3 has 15 residues. The CDR3 here is CASSLDSPSYNEQFF. In DNA form, the CDR3 reads TGTGCCAGCAGCTTGGACTCACCCTCCTACAATGAGCAGTTCTTC.

This chain joins TRBV4-2 and TRBJ1-3; 8 bases match TRBD1. The CDR3 covers 18 residues. The germline V gene encodes CDR1 LGHNA and CDR2 YNFKEQ. J lost 4 bases, V lost 4 bases, and 15 bases had no gene match. For the CDR3, the DNA is TGTGCCAGCAGCCCTGACATTGGACAGGGTTTGTTCGGAAACACCATATATTTT. Protein sequence: CASSPDIGQGLFGNTIYF.

The chain employs TRBV7-7 and TRBJ2-5; tentatively, D is TRBD1 (6 bases). The germline V gene has CDR1 SSHAT and CDR2 FNYEAQ (reference sequence). V lost 3 bases and J lost 1, with 9 bases in between. The CDR3 covers 14 residues. CDR3 loop: CASSFRGGQETQYF. DNA of the CDR3: TGTGCCAGCAGCTTCAGGGGTGGCCAAGAGACCCAGTACTTC.

This chain links TRBV29-1 with TRBJ1-2; 9 nucleotides match TRBD1. The CDR3 spans 12 residues. Trimming cost V 7 bases and J 8 bases; bases outside gene matches: 8. Per germline, CDR1 SQVTM and CDR2 ANQGSEA. CDR3 sequence reads: CSATGTGRGYTF. CDR3 DNA: TGCAGCGCCACCGGGACAGGGCGCGGCTACACCTTC. The full variable domain, rest sourced from reference TRBV29-1 and TRBJ1-2, is SAVISQKPSRDICQRGTSLTIQCQVDSQVTMMFWYRQQPGQSLTLIATANQGSEATYESGFVIDKFPISRPNLTFSTLTVSNMSPEDSSIYLCSATGTGRGYTFGSGTRLTVV.

The chain is built from TRBV5-1 and TRBJ2-1; TRBD2 matches at 9 bases. The germline gives CDR1 SGHRS, CDR2 YFSETQ. V gave up 4 bases and J gave up 9 bases; unmatched junction bases: 8. CDR3 length: 14 residues. CDR3 in amino acids: CASSRGGAFPEQFF. CDR3 nucleotide sequence: TGCGCCAGCAGCCGCGGGGGGGCCTTTCCTGAGCAGTTCTTC.

The chain joins TRBV6-6 to TRBJ1-4; D remains ambiguous. The CDR3 has 16 residues. Germline V CDR1 and CDR2: MNHNY, SVGAGI (reference sequence). The germline V and J ends were trimmed by 4 bases and 0 bases, with 12 bases remaining between them. CDR3 protein: CASSFALSATNEKLFF. The CDR3 DNA follows: TGTGCCAGCAGTTTCGCCCTAAGTGCAACTAATGAAAAACTGTTTTTT.

The genes are TRBV7-2 and TRBJ1-1, with 9 bases matching TRBD1. The CDR3 spans 16 residues. CDR1 SGHTA and CDR2 FQGNSA come from the germline V gene. V lost 8 bases, J lost 2 bases, and 12 bases stayed unmatched. The CDR3 loop reads CASCRGGQGCNTEAFF. The CDR3 coding sequence is TGTGCCAGCTGTCGTGGGGGACAGGGTTGCAACACTGAAGCTTTCTTT.